This T cell receptor beta chain emerged from a study of shared clonotypes between healthy human individuals. Study-level results: At large depth, rarefaction still showed sorted-subset sequencing to be incomplete. Tissue TCR repertoires likely differ from these blood-only repertoires. A handful of donors showed sharing of about 4.8% of naive CD4 clonotypes.

Per the authors' pipeline: ImmunoSEQ gave junction-only sequences without quality scores, so filtering differed. Profiled with immunoSEQ multiplex PCR; TCRdb holds only in-frame clones, not every one. For V, J and clone size, that table is used; D and trimming come from the DNA. The table shows fewer than 1 million clones, with roughly 96% occurring only once. On this clone: Its target is unknown.

Germline V gene lookup returns CDR1 MNHEY and CDR2 SMNVEV (reference sequence). J was trimmed by 0 bases and V by 2 bases; bases with no gene match: 4. The CDR3 is 17 residues long. As defined, naive CD8 cells were CD45RO-negative and positively selected for CCR7, with terminally differentiated effector memory CD45RA+ cells excluded. The sequencing input was naive CD8+ T cells sorted from blood. The rearrangement links TRBV27 to TRBJ2-1, with TRBD2 identical over 10 bases. The receptor was derived from a man aged 25-45 years in good health. CDR3 DNA sequence: TGTGCCAGCAGTTTAGGGACTAGCGTGAGCTCCTACAATGAGCAGTTCTTC. This encodes CASSLGTSVSSYNEQFF.